These T cell receptor beta chains were read from a single sample in a study of T-cell memory formation after mild COVID-19. Using its own MiXCR run on the 5' RACE reads, TCRdb lists one record per CDR3 protein. The sample has 400,000 or so distinct CDR3 sequences; around 20% are singletons. The sample comprised PBMCs or a T cell subset sorted from them (not recorded which). The receptors shown here come from an adult woman who had mild COVID-19 (a few samples of this study predate the infection). Cell type and time point are not known. Each CDR3 is given with its conserved first and last residue. A D gene is named only where the DNA matches it firmly. Rows may omit the clone size; those that give it use once, few, many or a size class.

V gene	clone size	J gene	D gene	CDR3 DNA	CDR3 protein
TRBV5-1	-	TRBJ2-5	-	TGCGCCAGCAGCGCTTCCGGGGCCATGGGGGAGACCCAGTACTTC	CASSASGAMGETQYF
TRBV20-1	few	TRBJ2-7	TRBD2	TGCAGTGCTGAGGCGATTACTAGCGAAGTGTACGAGCAGTACTTC	CSAEAITSEVYEQYF
TRBV20-1	-	TRBJ2-5	-	TGCAGTGCTAGTGTAGGAAGGGAAGAGACCCAGTACTTC	CSASVGREETQYF
TRBV9	-	TRBJ2-1	-	TGTGCCAGCAGCGCCCCCCCGGGCCCAAGGGGCTACAATGAGCAGTTCTTC	CASSAPPGPRGYNEQFF
TRBV2	-	TRBJ2-3	-	TGTGCCAGCAAAGTTGGCGGTTACACAGATACGCAGTATTTT	CASKVGGYTDTQYF
TRBV12-5	-	TRBJ2-1	TRBD2	TGTGCTAGTGGTCTAGCGGGGGGGCTCCGGGAGCAGTTCTTC	CASGLAGGLREQFF
TRBV7-9	-	TRBJ2-3	TRBD1	TGTGCCAGCAGCCCTCCTACCGGGACAGCGAAAAGCACAGATACGCAGTATTTT	CASSPPTGTAKSTDTQYF
TRBV7-2	-	TRBJ2-5	-	TGTGCCAGCAGCTTAGTTTCAAGAGAGACCCAGTACTTC	CASSLVSRETQYF
TRBV20-1	-	TRBJ2-3	-	TGCACCGCCGGACAGCCCACAGATACGCAGTATTTT	CTAGQPTDTQYF
TRBV5-1	-	TRBJ1-1	-	TGCGCCAGCAGCTCGAGGACGGACACTGAAGCTTTCTTT	CASSSRTDTEAFF
TRBV3-1	-	TRBJ2-1	-	TGTGCCAGCAGCCAAGGAAGTTCGGGGGAGGAGTTGGGGAATGAGCAGTTCTTC	CASSQGSSGEELGNEQFF
TRBV15	-	TRBJ2-5	-	TGTGCCACCAGCAGCGTAGAAGAGACCCAGTACTTC	CATSSVEETQYF
TRBV20-1	-	TRBJ2-7	-	TGCAGTGCTTACGGGGAAGGCTACGAGCAGTACTTC	CSAYGEGYEQYF
TRBV18	many	TRBJ2-2	-	TGTGCCAGCTCACCTCCGGGACTCAAGAACACCGGGGAGCTGTTTTTT	CASSPPGLKNTGELFF
TRBV7-2	-	TRBJ2-3	-	TGTGCCAGCAGCTTACCGGGACTCGCTAGCACAGATACGCAGTATTTT	CASSLPGLASTDTQYF
TRBV6-2/TRBV6-3	few	TRBJ2-3	-	TGTGCCAGCAGTTACTTCAGGGGAGCAGATACGCAGTATTTT	CASSYFRGADTQYF
TRBV24-1	-	TRBJ2-5	TRBD2	TGTGCCACCAGTGATTCCGGCACGGGACTAGCGGGAGGAGAGACCCAGTACTTC	CATSDSGTGLAGGETQYF
TRBV19	-	TRBJ2-3	TRBD2	TGTGCCAGTAACACCCGAGGACTAGCGAGCACAGATACGCAGTATTTT	CASNTRGLASTDTQYF
TRBV27	few	TRBJ2-7	-	TGTGCCAGCAGTCTCGCTAGGGGTAGCGCCTCCTACGAGCAGTACTTC	CASSLARGSASYEQYF
TRBV4-1	-	TRBJ2-1	TRBD2	TGCGCCAGCAGCTTACCGGGACTAGCGGGAGGGGACGGCAGATTCTTC	CASSLPGLAGGDGRFF